The 3 T cell receptor beta chains given below trace back to one sample, sequenced in a study of T cells in Graves' hyperthyroidism and ophthalmopathy. The source material, RNA transcripts, was used to amplify TCR beta CDR3 regions. Primed by the HTBI set, a first-round RT-PCR was run on the TCR CDR3. From the multiplex PCR reads, TCRdb called clonotypes with MiXCR, one entry per CDR3 protein. Among about 320,000 distinct CDR3 sequences listed, over 15% were seen once. Source material: blood. These receptors were collected from a man aged 25-45 years with Graves' hyperthyroidism.

This chain links TRBV29-1 with TRBJ2-7; TRBD2 agrees at 12 bases. V shed 5 bases, J shed 3 bases, and the junction held 5 bases outside the gene matches. Germline values: CDR1 SQVTM, CDR2 ANQGSEA. CDR3 length: 14 residues. The CDR3 is CSVTGLAGFYEQYF. The CDR3 region has the DNA TGCAGCGTTACTGGACTAGCGGGATTCTACGAGCAGTACTTC.

This clonotype was detected a few times. This chain links TRBV10-3 with TRBJ1-2; D remains ambiguous. Germline assignment: CDR1 ENHRY and CDR2 SYGVKD. The CDR3 runs 13 residues. Trimming stripped 5 bases from V and 1 base from J, with 8 bases between. CDR3 protein: CAISTQLNYGYTF. CDR3 bases: TGTGCCATCAGTACCCAACTTAACTATGGCTACACCTTC.

This clonotype was detected ten times or more. V usage is TRBV30 and J usage is TRBJ1-1; unclear D gene. Trimming cost V 4 bases and J 1 base, with 10 bases left between them. The CDR3 loop spans 13 amino acids. Germline CDR1 reads GTSNPN; CDR2 reads SVGIG (reference sequence). CDR3 residues: CAWKALPNTEAFF. The CDR3, as DNA: TGTGCCTGGAAGGCCCTGCCGAACACTGAAGCTTTCTTT.